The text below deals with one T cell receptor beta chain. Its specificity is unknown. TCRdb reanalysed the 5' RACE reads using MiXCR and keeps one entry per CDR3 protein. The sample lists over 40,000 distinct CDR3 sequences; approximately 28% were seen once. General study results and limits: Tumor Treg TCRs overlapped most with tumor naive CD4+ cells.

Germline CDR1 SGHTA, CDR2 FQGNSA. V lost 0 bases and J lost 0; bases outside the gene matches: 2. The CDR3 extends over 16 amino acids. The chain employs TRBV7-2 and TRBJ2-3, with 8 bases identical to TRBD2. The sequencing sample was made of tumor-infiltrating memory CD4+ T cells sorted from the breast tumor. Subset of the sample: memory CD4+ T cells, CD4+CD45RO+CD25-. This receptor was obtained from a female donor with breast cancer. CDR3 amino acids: CASSLASGISTDTQYF. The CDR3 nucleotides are TGTGCCAGCAGCTTAGCTAGCGGGATAAGCACAGATACGCAGTATTTT.